This T cell receptor (beta chain) stems from a study of T-cell reconstitution after alpha-beta-depleted transplantation in children. Construction of the TCRbeta library involved unique molecular identifiers. TCRdb processed the PCR reads anew with MiXCR; each CDR3 protein has one entry. The table lists around 960,000 distinct CDR3 sequences, 25% to 35% of them singletons. This CDR3 region has 19 residues. Germline loops: CDR1 SGHAT, CDR2 FQDESV (reference sequence). V trimming: 5 bases; J trimming: 1 base; junction bases outside the gene matches: 14. Sequencing used PBMCs, mostly from graft donor cells, obtained 360 days after TCRalphabeta/CD19-depleted stem cell transplant. The sequence came from a boy younger than two who had a stem cell transplant for SCID, so the T cells may come from the graft donor. The chain carries TRBV11-1 and TRBJ2-1; TRBD2 matches 10 bases. The CDR3 protein is CASSPHPFSGGPSYNEQFF. The CDR3 DNA reads TGTGCCAGCAGCCCCCACCCCTTTAGCGGGGGGCCTTCCTACAATGAGCAGTTCTTC. Variable domain in full (rest from reference TRBV11-1 and TRBJ2-1): EAEVAQSPRYKITEKSQAVAFWCDPISGHATLYWYRQILGQGPELLVQFQDESVVDDSQLPKDRFSAERLKGVDSTLKIQPAELGDSAMYLCASSPHPFSGGPSYNEQFFGPGTRLTVL.